The 10 T cell receptor beta chains below all came from one sample that was sequenced in a study of blood T cells in healthy people across ages. Next came a second PCR, run for about 6 to 11 cycles, which used a sample-barcoded 5' primer along with a J-beta primer mix. TCRdb fed the 5' RACE reads into MiXCR, producing one record per CDR3 protein. The sample includes 600,000 to 900,000 distinct CDR3 sequences, roughly 25% of them seen just once. This sample also appeared in a second study, on T cells of mothers and their children.

Source material: blood. The source is a boy younger than 18 in good health.

The genes are TRBV5-1 and TRBJ1-1; maybe TRBD1 (6 bases). CDR3 size: 15 residues. Looked up from germline, CDR1 is SGHRS and CDR2 is YFSETQ. Trimming took off 0 bases at V and 4 bases at J, with 13 bases between the two ends. CDR3: CASSLARGAGTEAFF. Here the CDR3 DNA reads TGCGCCAGCAGCTTGGCCCGGGGGGCCGGCACTGAAGCTTTCTTT.

This clonotype was seen once. The chain carries TRBV29-1 and TRBJ1-2; tentative D call: TRBD1 (5 bases). CDR3 length equals 13 residues. Germline lookup yields CDR1 SQVTM and CDR2 ANQGSEA. Trimming removed 7 bases from V and 2 bases from J, with 14 bases in between. CDR3 nucleotides: TGCAGCGCCCAGGGAGGGGACAACTATGGCTACACCTTC. It codes for CSAQGGDNYGYTF.

This clonotype has just a few counts. This chain links TRBV7-7 with TRBJ2-5, with a tentative D call TRBD2 (7 bases). The germline CDR1 and CDR2 sequences are SSHAT and FNYEAQ (reference sequence). V lost 2 bases, J lost 5 bases, and 15 bases lay in between. CDR3 length: 15 amino acids. CDR3 amino acids: CASSLSGTLGETQYF. The CDR3 coding sequence is TGTGCCAGCAGCTTAAGCGGGACACTGGGGGAGACCCAGTACTTC.

This chain uses TRBV27 with TRBJ2-5; 7 nucleotides align to TRBD1. The J call may be wrong; the DNA end is better matched by TRBJ2-7. CDR3 length: 14 residues. Germline assignment: CDR1 MNHEY and CDR2 SMNVEV (reference sequence). The CDR3, as DNA: TGTGCCAGCAGTTTAAACGGACAGGCCTACGAGCAGTACTTC. Its protein is CASSLNGQAYEQYF.

The CDR3 region is CASSGGTSSDTQYF. Written as DNA, the CDR3 is TGCGCCAGCAGCGGAGGGACTAGCTCAGATACGCAGTATTTT. The rearrangement uses TRBV5-1 and TRBJ2-3, with 9 bases aligning to TRBD2. This CDR3 comprises 14 residues. The germline V gene has CDR1 SGHRS and CDR2 YFSETQ. V lost 4 bases, J lost 4 bases, and 4 bases stayed unmatched.

This clonotype appeared many times. A junction end diverges from the germline sequence, so it may reflect a read error. The chain carries TRBV18 and TRBJ1-4, with no clear D. This CDR3 has 14 residues. CDR1 is KGHSH, CDR2 LQKENI, per germline. The CDR3 DNA reads TGCGCCAGCAGCCCCCCAGGAACTAATGAAAAACTGTTTTTT. Translation gives CASSPPGTNEKLFF.

This clonotype was counted many times. V gene TRBV4-1 combines with J gene TRBJ2-1, with 7 bases that match TRBD2. The V and J ends lost 4 bases and 4 bases, in that order; junction bases with no gene match: 7. From germline, CDR1 is MGHRA and CDR2 YSYEKL. This CDR3 is 15 amino acids long. The chain's CDR3 is CASSPQRGRYNEQFF. CDR3 DNA sequence: TGCGCCAGCAGCCCACAGCGGGGACGGTACAATGAGCAGTTCTTC.

By proportion, this clonotype is medium-sized. The gene calls are TRBV28 and TRBJ2-7, with 7 positions matching TRBD1. CDR1 and CDR2 (germline): MDHEN, SYDVKM. This CDR3 is 16 amino acids long. The trim removed 1 base at V and 0 bases at J, leaving 6 bases unmatched. The CDR3 loop is CASSLSLGDSSYEQYF. The CDR3 region has the DNA TGTGCCAGCAGTTTATCCCTCGGGGACAGCTCCTACGAGCAGTACTTC. The entire variable domain, with the rest obtained from reference TRBV28 and TRBJ2-7, is as follows: DVKVTQSSRYLVKRTGEKVFLECVQDMDHENMFWYRQDPGLGLRLIYFSYDVKMKEKGDIPEGYSVSREKKERFSLILESASTNQTSMYLCASSLSLGDSSYEQYFGPGTRLTVT.

The chain is built from TRBV11-2 and TRBJ1-6; TRBD1 might be the D (5 bases). The CDR3 loop spans 14 amino acids. Trimming shortened V by 5 bases and J by 7 bases, and 12 bases separated the two germline ends. From germline, CDR1 is SGHAT and CDR2 FQNNGV. This CDR3 is CASSGRGMNSPLHF. In DNA, the CDR3 is TGTGCCAGCAGCGGGAGGGGCATGAATTCACCCCTCCACTTT.

This clonotype was recorded a few times. The chain is built from TRBV27 and TRBJ2-1, with 9 bases that match TRBD2. CDR3 length equals 15 residues. J lost 6 bases, V lost 6 bases, and 9 bases had no gene match. Germline CDR1 and CDR2: MNHEY and SMNVEV (reference sequence). The CDR3 protein is CASSTPAGGINEQFF. CDR3 nucleotides: TGTGCCAGCAGCACTCCAGCGGGGGGCATCAATGAGCAGTTCTTC.